This T cell receptor beta chain appears in the sequencing data of a study of identical twins. General study results and limits: Researchers reported excess low generation probability among twin-shared out-of-frame alpha sequences. Donors were not followed over many years; analysis was cross-sectional. Recombination models fit unrelated individuals' TCR alpha sharing but underestimated twins'.

The CDR3 is made up of 11 amino acids. Germline CDR1 SNHLY, CDR2 FYNNEI. V lost 7 bases to trimming and J lost 4 bases, with 7 bases between them. Using its own MiXCR run on the 5' RACE reads, TCRdb lists one record per CDR3 protein. The table has 130,000 to 150,000 distinct CDR3 sequences, under 4.5% seen once. This clonotype came up many times. Its matching antigen is unknown. Donors were all healthy Caucasians. This TCR derives from a man younger than 35 in good health. The sample consisted of memory T cells sorted from blood. The chain couples TRBV2 to TRBJ2-5; D is uncertain. CDR3 in DNA: TGTGCCAGCATCCGGACAGAGACCCAGTACTTC. Translation gives CASIRTETQYF. Looking up the rest from reference TRBV2 and TRBJ2-5 gives the full variable domain: EPEVTQTPSHQVTQMGQEVILRCVPISNHLYFYWYRQILGQKVEFLVSFYNNEISEKSEIFDDQFSVERPDGSNFTLKIRSTKLEDSAMYFCASIRTETQYFGPGTRLLVL.